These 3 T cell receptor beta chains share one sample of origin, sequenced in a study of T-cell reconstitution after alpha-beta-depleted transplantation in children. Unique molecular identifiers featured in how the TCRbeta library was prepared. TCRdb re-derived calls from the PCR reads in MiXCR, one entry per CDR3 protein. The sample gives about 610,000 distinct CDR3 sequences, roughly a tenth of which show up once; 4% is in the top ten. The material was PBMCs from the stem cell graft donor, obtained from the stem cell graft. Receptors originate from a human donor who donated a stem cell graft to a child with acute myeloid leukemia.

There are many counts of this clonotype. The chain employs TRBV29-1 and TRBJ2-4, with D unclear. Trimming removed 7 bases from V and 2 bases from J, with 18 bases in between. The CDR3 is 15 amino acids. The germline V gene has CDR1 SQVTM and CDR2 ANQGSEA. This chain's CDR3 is CSGLGGAYSKNIQYF. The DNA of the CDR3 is TGCAGCGGTCTGGGTGGCGCCTACTCCAAAAACATTCAGTACTTC.

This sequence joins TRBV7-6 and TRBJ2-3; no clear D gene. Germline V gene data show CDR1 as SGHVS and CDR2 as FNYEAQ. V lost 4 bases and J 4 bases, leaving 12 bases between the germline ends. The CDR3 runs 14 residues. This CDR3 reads CASSSTFGPDTQYF. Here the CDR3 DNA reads TGTGCCAGCAGCTCGACATTCGGGCCAGATACGCAGTATTTT.

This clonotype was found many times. In DNA form, the CDR3 reads TGCAGCGTTGAATCTCCTAGCCGGGATACAGATACGCAGTATTTT. Protein product: CSVESPSRDTDTQYF. The V call is TRBV29-1, the J call TRBJ2-3; a weak D match, TRBD2 (5 bases). From germline, CDR1 is SQVTM and CDR2 ANQGSEA. Trimming removed 2 bases from V and 3 bases from J, with 15 bases in between. The CDR3 has 15 amino acids.